Presented here are 29 T cell receptor beta chains from one specimen sequenced in a study of T cells after yellow fever vaccination. TCRdb reprocessed the 5' RACE reads via MiXCR and lists one record per CDR3 protein. The sample has under 300,000 distinct CDR3 sequences, about an eighth seen once. Specimen: CD4+ T cells sorted from PBMCs, collected 45 days after the yellow fever booster vaccination. The source is a man younger than 45 who received the YFV17D yellow fever vaccine.

This clonotype was counted many times. The rearrangement links TRBV28 to TRBJ2-7; 12 positions match TRBD1. Germline V CDR1 and CDR2: MDHEN, SYDVKM. The CDR3 extends over 15 amino acids. The trim removed 5 bases at V and 4 bases at J, leaving 6 bases unmatched. CDR3 region: CASSPGGQGAYEQYF. CDR3 DNA: TGTGCCAGCAGTCCTGGGGGACAGGGGGCTTACGAGCAGTACTTC.

With respect to this clonotype: A read error may explain this, as a much larger clone is one base away. This CDR3 is CASRYQETQYF. CDR3 coding DNA: TGTGCCAGCAGGTACCAAGAGACCCAGTACTTC. The J gene is TRBJ2-5, the V gene TRBV6-6; D not resolved. V dropped 6 bases and J dropped 0 bases, with 2 bases sitting between them. CDR1 MNHNY and CDR2 SVGAGI come from the germline V gene (reference sequence). CDR3 size: 11 residues.

The chain carries TRBV5-1 and TRBJ1-5, with TRBD1 as a possible D gene (5 bases). The CDR3 length is 15 residues. Germline assignment: CDR1 SGHRS and CDR2 YFSETQ. Trimming removed 2 bases at V and 0 bases at J, with 9 bases between. CDR3 sequence: CASSFGGASNQPQHF. The CDR3 bases are TGCGCCAGCAGCTTCGGCGGGGCTAGCAATCAGCCCCAGCATTTT.

Only a few counts were recorded for this clonotype. V usage is TRBV7-2 and J usage is TRBJ1-6; D gene unclear. CDR3 length: 16 amino acids. Germline V gives CDR1 SGHTA, CDR2 FQGNSA. V was cut by 5 bases and J by 0 bases, with 11 bases left in between. The CDR3 bases are TGTGCCAGCAGCCGGCCTACGGGCTCCTATAATTCACCCCTCCACTTT. Translated, it gives CASSRPTGSYNSPLHF.

At least ten counts were recorded for this clonotype. V usage is TRBV20-1 and J usage is TRBJ1-5; D not resolved. The CDR3 consists of 14 residues. Germline V CDR1 and CDR2: DFQATT, SNEGSKA (reference sequence). With 3 bases removed from V and 4 bases from J, the gap between germline ends came to 13 bases. CDR3 DNA: TGCAGTGCTAGTCGCGGTCAGCCTAATCAGCCCCAGCATTTT. This encodes CSASRGQPNQPQHF.

J is TRBJ2-7 and V is TRBV5-1, with D maybe TRBD2 (6 bases). The CDR3 has 16 amino acids. V gave up 0 bases and J gave up 9 bases, with 22 bases separating them. CDR1 and CDR2 (germline): SGHRS, YFSETQ. CDR3 region: CASSLEGLLNKNRQYF. CDR3 coding DNA: TGCGCCAGCAGCTTGGAGGGACTCCTGAATAAGAATCGGCAGTACTTC.

The V and J genes are TRBV27 and TRBJ2-3; 11 bases are a match to TRBD2. V shed 2 bases and J 6 bases; nucleotides not matched to a gene: 4. The CDR3 has 15 residues. The V gene's germline CDR1 is MNHEY and CDR2 SMNVEV (reference sequence). This chain's CDR3 is CASSLGPSGRDTQYF. The DNA for the CDR3 is TGTGCCAGCAGTTTAGGCCCTAGCGGGAGGGATACGCAGTATTTT.

The chain recombines TRBV6-1 with TRBJ1-1, with D possibly being TRBD1 (5 bases). V gave up 2 bases and J gave up 0 bases, with 10 bases separating them. Per the germline V gene, CDR1 is MNHNS and CDR2 is SASEGT. CDR3 length: 15 residues. CDR3 in amino acids: CASSEIQDLNTEAFF. The CDR3 DNA reads as TGTGCCAGCAGTGAAATACAGGACCTGAACACTGAAGCTTTCTTT.

This sequence joins TRBV6-2 or TRBV6-3 and TRBJ2-7; 9 bases align to TRBD2. The length of the CDR3 is 14 residues. The junction had 7 bases not matched to a gene; V was cut back by 5 bases and J by 5 bases. Germline values: CDR1 MNHEY, CDR2 SVGEGT. The CDR3 loop reads CASSQTSGLHEQYF. CDR3 nucleotide sequence: TGTGCCAGCAGTCAGACTAGCGGCCTCCACGAGCAGTACTTC.

The table lists this clonotype with many counts. The CDR3 here is CSATPGPGTGELFF. In nucleotides, the CDR3 is TGCAGTGCTACTCCGGGCCCGGGCACCGGGGAGCTGTTTTTT. The chain is built from TRBV20-1 and TRBJ2-2, with unresolved D. The length of the CDR3 is 14 residues. Germline V gene sequence: CDR1 DFQATT, CDR2 SNEGSKA (reference sequence). The V end was cut by 4 bases, the J end by 4 bases, with 13 bases between.

This clonotype has only one observation. The chain couples TRBV7-6 to TRBJ1-6; D is undetermined. Trimming removed 4 bases from V and 5 bases from J, with 12 bases in between. Germline-derived CDR1 and CDR2 are SGHVS and FNYEAQ. The CDR3 length is 15 residues. CDR3 amino acids: CASSSRPGDNSPLHF. CDR3 coding DNA: TGTGCCAGCAGCTCACGTCCAGGAGATAATTCACCCCTCCACTTT.

This clonotype has more than one count but fewer than ten. The V call is TRBV7-2, the J call TRBJ2-7; the match to TRBD1 covers 7 bases. Germline loops: CDR1 SGHTA, CDR2 FQGNSA. CDR3 size: 14 residues. The V and J ends lost 5 bases and 3 bases, in that order; junction bases with no gene match: 7. CDR3 in amino acids: CASSARGRGYEQYF. In DNA form, the CDR3 reads TGTGCCAGCAGCGCCAGGGGGAGAGGCTACGAGCAGTACTTC.

This clonotype occurred a few times. V and J are TRBV5-1 and TRBJ1-2; D ambiguous. The length of the CDR3 is 13 residues. The V gene lost 0 bases and the J gene lost 6 bases, with 9 bases spanning the gap. Germline V gives CDR1 SGHRS, CDR2 YFSETQ. CDR3 residues: CASSLEFVDGYTF. DNA of the CDR3: TGCGCCAGCAGCTTGGAATTCGTTGATGGCTACACCTTC.

This clonotype came up a few times. J is TRBJ1-2 and V is TRBV6-5; D uncertain. CDR1 and CDR2 (germline): MNHEY, SVGAGI. This CDR3 has 13 amino acids. Trimming cost V 0 bases and J 3 bases, with 5 bases left between them. The CDR3 loop reads CASSYSGDYGYTF. The CDR3 bases are TGTGCCAGCAGTTACTCCGGGGACTATGGCTACACCTTC.

The rearrangement links TRBV4-2 to TRBJ2-3; D possibly corresponds to TRBD1 (6 bases). The CDR3 loop spans 14 amino acids. Germline CDR1 LGHNA, CDR2 YNFKEQ. Trimming removed 6 bases at V and 0 bases at J, with 10 bases between. CDR3 in amino acids: CASSGGLSTDTQYF. The CDR3 region has the DNA TGTGCCAGCAGTGGGGGCCTAAGCACAGATACGCAGTATTTT.

This clonotype came up a few times. This chain uses TRBV20-1 with TRBJ1-5, with unresolved D. Germline V lookup: CDR1 DFQATT, CDR2 SNEGSKA (reference sequence). Deletions cut 2 bases from V and 3 bases from J, with 8 bases between. The CDR3 spans 13 residues. In nucleotides, the CDR3 is TGCAGTGCTAGATTAGGGCCCAATCAGCCCCAGCATTTT. Amino acid sequence: CSARLGPNQPQHF.

This clonotype was counted many times. One junction end disagrees with the germline gene, perhaps due to a read error. This sequence joins TRBV20-1 and TRBJ2-1; 11 bases line up with TRBD2. Germline V gene sequence: CDR1 DFQATT, CDR2 SNEGSKA (reference sequence). The CDR3 sequence is 14 residues long. The CDR3 DNA follows: TGCAGTGCCAGAGGACTAGCGGGTTACAATGAGCAGTTCTTC. Protein sequence: CSARGLAGYNEQFF.

This clonotype was seen repeatedly, ten times or more. This sequence joins TRBV20-1 and TRBJ2-1; D unclear. Trimming removed 0 bases at V and 5 bases at J, with 23 bases between. Germline CDR1 is DFQATT and CDR2 is SNEGSKA (reference sequence). This CDR3 region has 18 residues. The CDR3 DNA reads as TGCAGTGCTAGAGATTATGCGGAACGGGCCGGAAGGGACAATGAGCAGTTCTTC. Translation: CSARDYAERAGRDNEQFF.

The chain couples TRBV9 to TRBJ2-3, with 8 bases that match TRBD1. The CDR3 consists of 17 residues. From germline, CDR1 is SGDLS and CDR2 YYNGEE. With V trimmed by 1 base and J by 6 bases, 13 bases remained unmatched. In nucleotides, the CDR3 is TGTGCCAGCAGCGTATCAGGGGGCCGAGCGGGTAGGGATACGCAGTATTTT. Translated, it gives CASSVSGGRAGRDTQYF.

With respect to this clonotype: This may be a read error: a much more frequent sequence differs by one nucleotide. The CDR3 here is CASSDTSGGGRETQYF. The CDR3 DNA follows: TGTGCCTCCAGTGATACCTCAGGGGGCGGTCGGGAGACCCAGTACTTC. The V call is TRBV24-1, the J call TRBJ2-5; TRBD1 agrees at 8 bases. CDR1 and CDR2 from the germline V gene are KGHDR and SFDVKD. CDR3 length equals 16 residues.

The V gene is TRBV5-1, the J gene TRBJ1-3, with a possible D match to TRBD1 (5 bases). Germline V gene lookup returns CDR1 SGHRS and CDR2 YFSETQ. Trimming took off 3 bases at V and 2 bases at J, with 24 bases between the two ends. CDR3 length equals 19 residues. DNA for the CDR3: TGCGCCAGCAGCTCCTCTACTCTTTCCAGGGTACCCCCTGGAAACACCATATATTTT. Translation: CASSSSTLSRVPPGNTIYF.

This clonotype showed up just a few times. The chain uses TRBV27 and TRBJ2-5; maybe TRBD1 (5 bases). Between the trimmed V and J ends, which lost 5 bases and 7 bases, there was a span of 11 bases. The CDR3 consists of 12 residues. From germline, CDR1 is MNHEY and CDR2 SMNVEV (reference sequence). This CDR3 reads CASSPPQGTQYF. CDR3 DNA sequence: TGTGCCAGCAGTCCCCCCCAGGGGACCCAGTACTTC.

This clonotype occurred a few times. The chain couples TRBV29-1 to TRBJ2-3; D gene unclear. Germline-derived CDR1 and CDR2 are SQVTM and ANQGSEA. V was cut by 2 bases and J by 3 bases, with 9 bases left in between. This CDR3 is built from 13 residues. The CDR3 reads CSVESRNTDTQYF. The DNA for the CDR3 is TGCAGCGTTGAATCGAGAAATACAGATACGCAGTATTTT.

This clonotype has more than one count but fewer than ten. The chain recombines TRBV3-1 with TRBJ2-7, with 10 bases aligning to TRBD1. J lost 2 bases, V lost 5 bases, and 12 bases had no gene match. This CDR3 comprises 17 residues. CDR1 LGHDT and CDR2 YNNKEL come from the germline V gene (reference sequence). The CDR3: CASSESPWTGGTYEQYF. For the CDR3, the DNA is TGTGCCAGCAGCGAAAGCCCGTGGACAGGGGGTACCTACGAGCAGTACTTC.

This clonotype showed up just a few times. This chain links TRBV5-1 with TRBJ2-5; no definite D call. Trimming pared 0 bases from V and 4 bases from J, leaving 10 bases between. CDR3 length equals 14 residues. Germline assignment: CDR1 SGHRS and CDR2 YFSETQ. The CDR3 spells CASSLASPTETQYF. Written as DNA, the CDR3 is TGCGCCAGCAGCTTGGCGTCACCAACAGAGACCCAGTACTTC.

The chain recombines TRBV7-9 with TRBJ2-2; D remains unclear. Germline V gene sequence: CDR1 SEHNR, CDR2 FQNEAQ (reference sequence). The CDR3 totals 14 residues. The germline V and J ends were trimmed by 1 base and 7 bases, with 10 bases remaining between them. The DNA of the CDR3 is TGTGCCAGCAGCTTAGGCGCCAATTACGGGGAGCTGTTTTTT. This gives the protein CASSLGANYGELFF.

The rearrangement links TRBV12-3 or TRBV12-4 to TRBJ2-1; D remains unclear. The V end lost 3 bases, the J end lost 9 bases, and 15 bases lay between the germline ends. The CDR3 has 14 residues. Written as DNA, the CDR3 is TGTGCCAGCAGTTTCCCCTATCGTCCGGGTGAGCAGTTCTTC. Protein: CASSFPYRPGEQFF.

V usage is TRBV11-2 and J usage is TRBJ2-6; D may be TRBD2 (5 bases). Germline V gene sequence: CDR1 SGHAT, CDR2 FQNNGV. V was clipped by 5 bases and J by 0 bases, with 20 bases between them. The CDR3 length is 19 residues. The CDR3 loop is CASSGARRTLSSGANVLTF. DNA of the CDR3: TGTGCCAGCAGCGGAGCCCGCCGGACTTTGAGCTCTGGGGCCAACGTCCTGACTTTC.

This clonotype has only a few counts. The CDR3 region has the DNA TGTGCCAGCAGCTTATCTCCAGTGGCAAGCGAGCAGTACTTC. It translates to CASSLSPVASEQYF. V and J are TRBV7-6 and TRBJ2-7; no definite D call. Germline CDR1 and CDR2: SGHVS and FNYEAQ. V lost 2 bases and J 6 bases, leaving 14 bases between the germline ends. The CDR3 extends over 14 amino acids.